This TCR beta chain was captured in a study of cytomegalovirus exposure and HLA in healthy donors. Study summary: As released early, the data held roughly 85 million unique TCRs from HLA-typed donors. General study findings and limits: Later genetic work tied a missense DCLRE1C variant to beta-chain V and J trimming.

CDR1 MDHEN and CDR2 SYDVKM come from the germline V gene. CDR3 length: 12 residues. The PCR was carried out with 60 Vbeta primers and 13 Jbeta primers. Sequencing used immunoSEQ multiplex PCR; TCRdb keeps in-frame clones, though not all of them. Of around 130,000 clones listed, roughly 80% are singletons. Comments on this clone: Its antigen is as yet unknown. This may be a read error: a much more frequent sequence differs by one nucleotide.

This TCR derives from a woman aged 35 to 49 in good health and CMV-seropositive. Sequencing was performed on PBMCs. The chain couples TRBV28 to TRBJ2-5; D is unclear. The end of the DNA fits TRBJ2-7 better, so the J call may be wrong. The CDR3 protein is CASSSSSYEQYF. The CDR3 nucleotides read TGTGCCAGCAGTTCAAGCTCCTACGAGCAGTACTTC.